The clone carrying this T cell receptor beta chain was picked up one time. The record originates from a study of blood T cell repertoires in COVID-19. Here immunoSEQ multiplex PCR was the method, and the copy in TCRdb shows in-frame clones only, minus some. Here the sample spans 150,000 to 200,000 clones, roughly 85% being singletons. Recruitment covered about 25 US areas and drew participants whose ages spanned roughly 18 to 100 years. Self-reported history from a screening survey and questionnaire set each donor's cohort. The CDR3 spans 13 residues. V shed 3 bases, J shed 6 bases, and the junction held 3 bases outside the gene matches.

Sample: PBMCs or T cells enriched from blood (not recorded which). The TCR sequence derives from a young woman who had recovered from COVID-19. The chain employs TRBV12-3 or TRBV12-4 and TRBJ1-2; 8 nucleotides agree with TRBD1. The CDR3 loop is CASSLTGDHGYTF. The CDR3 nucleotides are TGTGCCAGCAGTTTGACAGGGGACCATGGCTACACCTTC.